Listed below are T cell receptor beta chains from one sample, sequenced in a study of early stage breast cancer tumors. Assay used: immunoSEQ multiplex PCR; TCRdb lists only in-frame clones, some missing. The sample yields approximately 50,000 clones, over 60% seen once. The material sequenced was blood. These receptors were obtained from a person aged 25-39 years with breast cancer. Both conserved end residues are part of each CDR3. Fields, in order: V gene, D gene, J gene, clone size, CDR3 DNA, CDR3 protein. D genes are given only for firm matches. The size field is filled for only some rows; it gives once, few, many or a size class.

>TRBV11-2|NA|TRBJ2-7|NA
TGTGCCAGCAGCTTACTAGGCCTCCGGGGGGCGGCCTACGAGCAGTACTTC
CASSLLGLRGAAYEQYF
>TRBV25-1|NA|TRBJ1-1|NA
TGTGCCAGCAAGGGATCGAACACTGAAGCTTTCTTT
CASKGSNTEAFF
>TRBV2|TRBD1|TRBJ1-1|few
TGTGCCAGCACCTCGACAGGGGTGAACACTGAAGCTTTCTTT
CASTSTGVNTEAFF
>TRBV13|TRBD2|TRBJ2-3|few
TGTGCCAGCAGCTTCGGGACTAGCGGAGATACGCAGTATTTT
CASSFGTSGDTQYF
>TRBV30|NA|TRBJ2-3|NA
TGTGCCTGGAGTGTAGGAGGGACTAGCACAGATACGCAGTATTTT
CAWSVGGTSTDTQYF
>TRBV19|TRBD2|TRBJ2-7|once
TGTGCCAGTAGTATAGATCAAACGACTAGCGGGATGAAAGAGCAGTACTTC
CASSIDQTTSGMKEQYF
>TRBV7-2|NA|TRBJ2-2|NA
TGTGCCAGCAGCTCCCCTCCCAACACCGGGGAGCTGTTTTTT
CASSSPPNTGELFF
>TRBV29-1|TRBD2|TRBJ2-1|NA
TGCAGCGTTAAACTAGCGGAATCCTACAATGAGCAGTTCTTC
CSVKLAESYNEQFF
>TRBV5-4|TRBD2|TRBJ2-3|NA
TGTGCCAGCAGCTTGACTAGCGGCACAGATACGCAGTATTTT
CASSLTSGTDTQYF
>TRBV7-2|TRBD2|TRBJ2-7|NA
TGTGCCAGCAGCTTAGGGGGACTAGCTGCTTACGAGCAGTACTTC
CASSLGGLAAYEQYF
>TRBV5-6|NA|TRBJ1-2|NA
TGTGCCAGCCTGCCGGCGTTGGGTAGTTATGGCTACACCTTC
CASLPALGSYGYTF
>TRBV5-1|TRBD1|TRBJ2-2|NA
TGCGCCAGCAGCTTGTTGGGACAGGGGGCTTCCGGGGAGCTGTTTTTT
CASSLLGQGASGELFF
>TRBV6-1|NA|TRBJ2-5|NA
TGTGCCAGCAGTGAAGCAGGGGAGACCCAGTACTTC
CASSEAGETQYF
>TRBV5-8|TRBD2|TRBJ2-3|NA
TGTGCCAGCAGCCCCGGGACTAGCCACACAGATACGCAGTATTTT
CASSPGTSHTDTQYF
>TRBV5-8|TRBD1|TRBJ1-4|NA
TGTGCCAGCAGCATCCGGAGACAGGGATCGACCAATGAAAAACTGTTTTTT
CASSIRRQGSTNEKLFF
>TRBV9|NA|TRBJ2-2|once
TGTGCCAGCGGCGGACAAAATTCGAACACCGGGGAGCTGTTTTTT
CASGGQNSNTGELFF
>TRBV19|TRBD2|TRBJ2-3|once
TGTGCCAGTAGCGAGACTAGCGGTAGCCTCACAGATACGCAGTATTTT
CASSETSGSLTDTQYF
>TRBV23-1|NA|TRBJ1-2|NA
TGCGCCAGCAGTGACTACGGCACAGACTATGGCTACACCTTC
CASSDYGTDYGYTF
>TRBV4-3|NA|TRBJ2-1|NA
TGCGCCAGCAGCAACCGGGACTTCCCCTACAATGAGCAGTTCTTC
CASSNRDFPYNEQFF
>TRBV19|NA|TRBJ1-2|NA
TGTGCCAGTAGTATTGGCAGGGGCTGGGGCTACACCTTC
CASSIGRGWGYTF
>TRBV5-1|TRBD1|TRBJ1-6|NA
TGCGCCAGCAGCTCCCAGACGGGACAGGGCATTTCACCCCTCCACTTT
CASSSQTGQGISPLHF
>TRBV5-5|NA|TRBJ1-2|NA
TGTGCCAGCAGCTTGGTGGAGTCCTATGGCTACACCTTC
CASSLVESYGYTF
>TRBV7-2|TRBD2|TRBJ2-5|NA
TGTGCCACCTCGAGGAGCGGGAGAGTAGAGACCCAGTACTTC
CATSRSGRVETQYF
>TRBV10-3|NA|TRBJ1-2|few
TGTGCCATCAGGAAACAGGGAGTTGAGAACTATGGCTACACCTTC
CAIRKQGVENYGYTF
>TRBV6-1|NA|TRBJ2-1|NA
TGTGCCAGCAGTGAAGCGCCCGGTGCCCCTCTCGGGCTGGGCTACAATGAGCAGTTCTTC
CASSEAPGAPLGLGYNEQFF
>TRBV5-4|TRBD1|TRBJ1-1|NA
TGTGCCAGCAGTCCAGGGACAGGGGGTGGGACTGAAGCTTTCTTT
CASSPGTGGGTEAFF
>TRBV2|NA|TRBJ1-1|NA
TGTGCCAGCAGTGAACAGGGATCGAACACTGAAGCTTTCTTT
CASSEQGSNTEAFF
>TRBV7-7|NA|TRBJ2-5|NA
TGTGCTAGCAGCTTAGGGACCCAGCAAGAGACCCAGTACTTC
CASSLGTQQETQYF
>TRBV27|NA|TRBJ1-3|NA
TGTGCCAGCAGTCCTACAGGGTTCGGAAACACCATATATTTT
CASSPTGFGNTIYF
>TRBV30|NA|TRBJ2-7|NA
TGTGCCTGGAGTCCGCGATGGGTAGCGTCGGGGGACGAGCAGTACTTC
CAWSPRWVASGDEQYF
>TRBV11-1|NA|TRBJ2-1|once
TGTGCCAGCAGCCTTCGGTCCGGGAGCTCCTACAATGAGCAGTTCTTC
CASSLRSGSSYNEQFF
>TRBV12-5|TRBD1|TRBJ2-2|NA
TGTGCTAGTGGTTTGGTACAGGGGGACAGGGGGCTCGGAGGCACCGGGGAGCTGTTTTTT
CASGLVQGDRGLGGTGELFF
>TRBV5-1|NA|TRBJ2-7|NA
TGCGCCAGCAGCCTTGGCGGGCCTGCCCTCTCCTACGAGCAGTACTTC
CASSLGGPALSYEQYF
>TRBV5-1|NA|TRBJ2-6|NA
TGCGCCAGCAGCGGGGACGGTCGCTCTGGGGCCAACGTCCTGACTTTC
CASSGDGRSGANVLTF
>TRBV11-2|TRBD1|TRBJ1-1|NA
TGTGCCAGCAGCTTATCCGGACAGGGTGGGAACACTGAAGCTTTCTTT
CASSLSGQGGNTEAFF
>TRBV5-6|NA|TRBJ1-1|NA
TGTGCCAGCAAAACCTGGGGCCACACTAGCACTGAAGCTTTCTTT
CASKTWGHTSTEAFF
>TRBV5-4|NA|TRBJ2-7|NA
TGTGCCAGCAGCTTGGAGGGGGACGAGCAGTACTTC
CASSLEGDEQYF
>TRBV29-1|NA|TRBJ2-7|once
TGCAGCGTTGACTTAGGGACCGTGGGGGAGCAGTACTTC
CSVDLGTVGEQYF
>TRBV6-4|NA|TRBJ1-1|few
TGTGCCAGCAGTGACCAGGTGAACACTGAAGCTTTCTTT
CASSDQVNTEAFF
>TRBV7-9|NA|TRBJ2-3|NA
TGTGCCAGCAGCTTAGTGGGAGGAGGGTCAACAGATACGCAGTATTTT
CASSLVGGGSTDTQYF
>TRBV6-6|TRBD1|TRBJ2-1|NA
TGTGCCAGCAGCCACCCCGGGACAGGGGGGGTTGAGCAGTTCTTC
CASSHPGTGGVEQFF
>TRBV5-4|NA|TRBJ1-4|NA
TGTGCCAGCAGCTCACGGGGGGGCGGTGGTAATGAAAAACTGTTTTTT
CASSSRGGGGNEKLFF
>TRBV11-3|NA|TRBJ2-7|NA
TGTGCCAGCAGCCCGGCAGCTATGTCCTACGAGCAGTACTTC
CASSPAAMSYEQYF
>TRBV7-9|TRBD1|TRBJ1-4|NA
TGTGCCAGCAGCCCACCTTCTAGACAGGGGCTGGGTGAAAAACTGTTTTTT
CASSPPSRQGLGEKLFF
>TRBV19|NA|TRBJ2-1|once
TGTGCCAGTATCCCGTGGGATTTCGGTGGGCATGAGCAGTTCTTC
CASIPWDFGGHEQFF
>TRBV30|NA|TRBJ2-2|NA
TGTGCCCTACGGCGTATCGAGGACACCGGGGAGCTGTTTTTT
CALRRIEDTGELFF
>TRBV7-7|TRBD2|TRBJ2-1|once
TGTGCTAGCAGCTCCGGACTAGTCGCTGCCTACAATGAGCAGTTCTTC
CASSSGLVAAYNEQFF
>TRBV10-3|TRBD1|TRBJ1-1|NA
TGTGCCACCGACAGGGGTCTGAACACTGAAGCTTTCTTT
CATDRGLNTEAFF
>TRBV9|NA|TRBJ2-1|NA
TGTGCCAGCAGCCCTAGACTATCCTACAATGAGCAGTTCTTC
CASSPRLSYNEQFF
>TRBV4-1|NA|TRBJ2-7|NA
TGCGCCAGCAGCCAAGCTTTCCGCTTCTACGAGCAGTACTTC
CASSQAFRFYEQYF
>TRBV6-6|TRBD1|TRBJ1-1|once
TGTGCCAGCAGTTACACCGACAAGGGGGCGTTTAGAGCTTTCTTT
CASSYTDKGAFRAFF
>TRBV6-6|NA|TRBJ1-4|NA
TGTGCCAGCAGTTATCTGGCAACTAATGAAAAACTGTTTTTT
CASSYLATNEKLFF
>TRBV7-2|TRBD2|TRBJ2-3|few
TGTGCCAGCAGCTCCCAGGGGGTAGCGGGAGGGACAGATACGCAGTATTTT
CASSSQGVAGGTDTQYF
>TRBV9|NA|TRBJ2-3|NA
TGTGCCAGCAGCGCCAACACAGATACGCAGTATTTT
CASSANTDTQYF
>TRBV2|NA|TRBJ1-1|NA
TGTGCCAGTCCGCGGGGAAACAGGGAGAACACTGAAGCTTTCTTT
CASPRGNRENTEAFF
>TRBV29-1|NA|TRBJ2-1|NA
TGCAGCGTTGACTATTACAATGAGCAGTTCTTC
CSVDYYNEQFF
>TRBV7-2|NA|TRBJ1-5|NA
TGTGCCAGCAGCTTAGTGCCAGACAATCAGCCCCAGCATTTT
CASSLVPDNQPQHF
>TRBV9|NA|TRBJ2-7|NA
TGTGCCAGCAGCAAACAATCCGGGTCGACCTACGAGCAGTACTTC
CASSKQSGSTYEQYF
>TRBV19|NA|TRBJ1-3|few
TGTGCCAGTAGGAACTGGCTCAGAGGAAACACCATATATTTT
CASRNWLRGNTIYF
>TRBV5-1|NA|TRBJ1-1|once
TGCGCCAGCAGCTTGGTCGGGCAGGGGAACACTGAAGCTTTCTTT
CASSLVGQGNTEAFF